Included here is one T cell receptor (beta chain) sequence, with context. TCRdb's copy holds only in-frame clones and misses some; the assay was immunoSEQ multiplex PCR. The sample holds 180,000 or so clones, about 90% seen once. The record originates from a study of T cell responses to AZD1222 COVID-19 vaccine. Losses at the gene ends were 5 bases for V and 5 bases for J; bases not matched to a gene: 5. There are 13 residues in the CDR3. Germline V gene sequence: CDR1 MNHEY, CDR2 SVGEGT. The sequence was collected from an adult who received the AZD1222 COVID-19 vaccine. The input for sequencing was peripheral blood, taken 28 days after the second AZD1222 dose. The chain combines TRBV6-2 or TRBV6-3 with TRBJ1-1, with 7 bases identical to TRBD1. The CDR3 DNA reads TGTGCCAGCAGTCCCCAGGGGGAAACTGAAGCTTTCTTT. Its protein is CASSPQGETEAFF.